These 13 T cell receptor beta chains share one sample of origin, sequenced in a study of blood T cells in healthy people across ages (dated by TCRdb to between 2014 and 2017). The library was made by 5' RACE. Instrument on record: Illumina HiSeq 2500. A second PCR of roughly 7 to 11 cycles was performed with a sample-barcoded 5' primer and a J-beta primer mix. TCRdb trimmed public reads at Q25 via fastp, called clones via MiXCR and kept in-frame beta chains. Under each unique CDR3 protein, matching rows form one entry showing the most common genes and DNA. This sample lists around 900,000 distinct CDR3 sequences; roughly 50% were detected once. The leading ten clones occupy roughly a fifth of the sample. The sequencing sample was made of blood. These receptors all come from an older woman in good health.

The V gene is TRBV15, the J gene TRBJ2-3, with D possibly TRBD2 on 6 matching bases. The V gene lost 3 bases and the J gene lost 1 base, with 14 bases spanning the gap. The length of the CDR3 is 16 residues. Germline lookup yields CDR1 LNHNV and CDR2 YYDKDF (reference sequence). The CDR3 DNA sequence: TGTGCCACCAGCAGTAGAAGAGGGACTGGCACAGATACGCAGTATTTT. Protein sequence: CATSSRRGTGTDTQYF. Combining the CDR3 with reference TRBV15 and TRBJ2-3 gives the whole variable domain DAMVIQNPRYQVTQFGKPVTLSCSQTLNHNVMYWYQQKSSQAPKLLFHYYDKDFNNEADTPDNFQSRRPNTSFCFLDIRSPGLGDTAMYLCATSSRRGTGTDTQYFGPGTRLTVL.

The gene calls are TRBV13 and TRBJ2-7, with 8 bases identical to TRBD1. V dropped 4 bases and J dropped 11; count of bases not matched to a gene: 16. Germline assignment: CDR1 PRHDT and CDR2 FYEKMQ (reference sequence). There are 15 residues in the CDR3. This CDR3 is CASSSRGAGGAIKYF. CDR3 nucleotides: TGTGCCAGCAGCTCGAGGGGGGCAGGGGGCGCGATTAAGTACTTC.

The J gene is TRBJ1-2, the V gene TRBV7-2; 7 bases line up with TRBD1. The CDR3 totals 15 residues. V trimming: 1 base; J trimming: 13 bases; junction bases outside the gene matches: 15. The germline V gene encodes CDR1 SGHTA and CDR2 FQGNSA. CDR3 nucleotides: TGTGCCAGCAGCTTAGATGTGGGACAGACTCCTCAGCGCACCTTC. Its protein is CASSLDVGQTPQRTF.

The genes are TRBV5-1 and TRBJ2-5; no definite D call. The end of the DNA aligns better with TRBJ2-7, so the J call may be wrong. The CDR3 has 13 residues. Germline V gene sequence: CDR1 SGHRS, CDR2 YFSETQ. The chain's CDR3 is CASSGHSSYEQYF. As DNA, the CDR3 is TGCGCCAGCAGCGGGCATTCTTCTTACGAGCAGTACTTC.

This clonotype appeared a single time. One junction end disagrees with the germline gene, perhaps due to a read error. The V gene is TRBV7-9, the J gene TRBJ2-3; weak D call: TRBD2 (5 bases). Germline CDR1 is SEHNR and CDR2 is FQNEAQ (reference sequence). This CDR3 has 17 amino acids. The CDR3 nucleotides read TGTGCCAGCAGCTTAGCAGCGCTAGCCTTAGGCACAGATGCGCAGTATTTT. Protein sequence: CASSLAALALGTDAQYF.

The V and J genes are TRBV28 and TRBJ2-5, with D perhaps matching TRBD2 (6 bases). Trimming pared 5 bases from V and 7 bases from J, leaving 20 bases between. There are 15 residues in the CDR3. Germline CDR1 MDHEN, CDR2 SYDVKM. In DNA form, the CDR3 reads TGTGCCAGCAGTGAGGGAGGCCCGGTAAAGGGGACCCAGTACTTC. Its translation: CASSEGGPVKGTQYF. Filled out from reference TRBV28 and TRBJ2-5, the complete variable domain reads DVKVTQSSRYLVKRTGEKVFLECVQDMDHENMFWYRQDPGLGLRLIYFSYDVKMKEKGDIPEGYSVSREKKERFSLILESASTNQTSMYLCASSEGGPVKGTQYFGPGTRLLVL.

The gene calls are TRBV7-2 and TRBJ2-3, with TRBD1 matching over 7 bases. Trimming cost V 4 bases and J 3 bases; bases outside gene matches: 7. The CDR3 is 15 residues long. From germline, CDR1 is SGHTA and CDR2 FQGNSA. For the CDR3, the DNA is TGTGCCAGCAGCTCTGGACAGGTTCGGACAGATACGCAGTATTTT. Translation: CASSSGQVRTDTQYF.

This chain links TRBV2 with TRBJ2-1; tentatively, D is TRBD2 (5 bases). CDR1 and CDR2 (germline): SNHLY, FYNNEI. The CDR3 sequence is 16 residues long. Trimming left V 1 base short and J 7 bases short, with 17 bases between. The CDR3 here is CASSEVRGSMGNEQFF. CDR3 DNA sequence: TGTGCCAGCAGTGAAGTCCGGGGATCAATGGGGAATGAGCAGTTCTTC.

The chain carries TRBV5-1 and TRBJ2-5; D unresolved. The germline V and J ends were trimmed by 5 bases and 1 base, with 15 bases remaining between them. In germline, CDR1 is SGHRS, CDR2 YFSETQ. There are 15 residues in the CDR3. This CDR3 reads CASSLSRSGQETQYF. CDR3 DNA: TGCGCCAGCAGTCTTTCCCGTTCGGGCCAAGAGACCCAGTACTTC.

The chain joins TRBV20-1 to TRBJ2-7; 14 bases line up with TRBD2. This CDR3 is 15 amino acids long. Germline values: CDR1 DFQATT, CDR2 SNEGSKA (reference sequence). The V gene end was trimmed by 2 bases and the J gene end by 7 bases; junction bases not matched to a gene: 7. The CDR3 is CSARTGLAGAREQYF. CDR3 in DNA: TGCAGTGCTAGAACGGGACTAGCGGGAGCTCGGGAGCAGTACTTC.

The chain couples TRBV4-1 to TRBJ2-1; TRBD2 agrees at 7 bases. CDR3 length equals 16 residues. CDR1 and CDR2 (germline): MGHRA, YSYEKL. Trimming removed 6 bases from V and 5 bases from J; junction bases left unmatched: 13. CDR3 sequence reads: CASRSEGRERHNEQFF. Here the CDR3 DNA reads TGCGCCAGCAGAAGCGAGGGGCGGGAGAGGCACAATGAGCAGTTCTTC.

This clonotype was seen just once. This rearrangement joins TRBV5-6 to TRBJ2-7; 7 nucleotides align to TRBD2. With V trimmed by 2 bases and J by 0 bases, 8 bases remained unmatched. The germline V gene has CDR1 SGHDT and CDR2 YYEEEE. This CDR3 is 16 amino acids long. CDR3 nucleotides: TGTGCCAGCAGCTTCAAAGAGCGGGGACTCTCCTACGAGCAGTACTTC. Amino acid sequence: CASSFKERGLSYEQYF.

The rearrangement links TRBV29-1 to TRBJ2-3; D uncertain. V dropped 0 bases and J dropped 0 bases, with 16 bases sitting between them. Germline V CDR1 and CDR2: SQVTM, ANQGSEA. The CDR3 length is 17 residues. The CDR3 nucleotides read TGCAGCGTTGAAGATCCAGTACACCTATCTAGCACAGATACGCAGTATTTT. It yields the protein CSVEDPVHLSSTDTQYF.